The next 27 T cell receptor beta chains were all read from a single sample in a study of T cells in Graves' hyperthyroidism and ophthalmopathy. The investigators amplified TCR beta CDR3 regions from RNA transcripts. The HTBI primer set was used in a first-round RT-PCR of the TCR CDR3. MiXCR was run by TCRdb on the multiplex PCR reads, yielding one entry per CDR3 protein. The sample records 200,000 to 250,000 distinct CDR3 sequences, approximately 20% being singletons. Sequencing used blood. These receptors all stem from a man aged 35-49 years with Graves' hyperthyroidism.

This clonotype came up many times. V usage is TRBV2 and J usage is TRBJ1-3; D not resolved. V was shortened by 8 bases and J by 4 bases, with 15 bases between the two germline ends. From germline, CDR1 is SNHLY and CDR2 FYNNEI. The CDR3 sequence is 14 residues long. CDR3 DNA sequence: TGTGCCAGCTGGAGGGTAGCGGAGGGAAACACCATATATTTT. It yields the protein CASWRVAEGNTIYF.

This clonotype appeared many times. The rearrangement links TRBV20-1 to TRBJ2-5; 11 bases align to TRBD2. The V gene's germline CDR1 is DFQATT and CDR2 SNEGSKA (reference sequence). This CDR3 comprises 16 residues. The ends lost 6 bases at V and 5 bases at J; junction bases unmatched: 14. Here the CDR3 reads CSATSIAGGPWETQYF. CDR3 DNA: TGCAGTGCAACATCTATAGCGGGGGGGCCCTGGGAGACCCAGTACTTC.

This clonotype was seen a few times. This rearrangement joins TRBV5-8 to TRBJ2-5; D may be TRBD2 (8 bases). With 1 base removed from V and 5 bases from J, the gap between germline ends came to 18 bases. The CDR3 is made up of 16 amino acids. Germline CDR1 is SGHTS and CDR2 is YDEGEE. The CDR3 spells CASSLWAGGQMETQYF. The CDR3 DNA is TGTGCCAGCAGCTTGTGGGCGGGGGGACAGATGGAGACCCAGTACTTC. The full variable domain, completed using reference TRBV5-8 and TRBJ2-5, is EAGVTQSPTHLIKTRGQQATLRCSPISGHTSVYWYQQALGLGLQFLLWYDEGEERNRGNFPPRFSGRQFPNYSSELNVNALELEDSALYLCASSLWAGGQMETQYFGPGTRLLVL.

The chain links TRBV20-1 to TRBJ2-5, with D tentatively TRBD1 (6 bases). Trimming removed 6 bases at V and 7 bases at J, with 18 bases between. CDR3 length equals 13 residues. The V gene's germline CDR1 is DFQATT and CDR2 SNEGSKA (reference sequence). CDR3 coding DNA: TGCAGTGCCCCTAATACCAGGGGCGGGACCCAGTACTTC. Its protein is CSAPNTRGGTQYF.

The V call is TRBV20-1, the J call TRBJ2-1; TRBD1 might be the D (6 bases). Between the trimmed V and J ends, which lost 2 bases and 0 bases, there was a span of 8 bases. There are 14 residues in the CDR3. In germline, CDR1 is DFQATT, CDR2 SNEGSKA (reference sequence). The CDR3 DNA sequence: TGCAGTGCTAGACTAGGGGGCTCCTACAATGAGCAGTTCTTC. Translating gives CSARLGGSYNEQFF.

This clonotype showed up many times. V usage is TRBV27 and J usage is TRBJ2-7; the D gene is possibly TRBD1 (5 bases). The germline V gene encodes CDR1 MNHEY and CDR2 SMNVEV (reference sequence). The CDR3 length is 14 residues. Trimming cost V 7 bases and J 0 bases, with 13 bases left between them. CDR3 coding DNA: TGTGCCAGCACCCAGGGAAAGAGCTCCTACGAGCAGTACTTC. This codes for CASTQGKSSYEQYF.

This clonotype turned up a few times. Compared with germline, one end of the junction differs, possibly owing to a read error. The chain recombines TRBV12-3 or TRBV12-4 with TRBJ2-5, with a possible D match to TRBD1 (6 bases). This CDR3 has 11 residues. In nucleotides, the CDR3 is TGTGCCAGCAGGTCCGGGGACAAGTTGGACTTC. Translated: CASRSGDKLDF.

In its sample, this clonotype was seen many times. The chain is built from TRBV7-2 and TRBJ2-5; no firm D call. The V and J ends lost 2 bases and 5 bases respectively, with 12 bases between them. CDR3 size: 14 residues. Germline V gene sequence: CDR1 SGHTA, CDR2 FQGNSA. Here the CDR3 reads CASSLRPGGETQYF. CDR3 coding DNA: TGTGCCAGCAGCTTACGGCCGGGTGGGGAGACCCAGTACTTC.

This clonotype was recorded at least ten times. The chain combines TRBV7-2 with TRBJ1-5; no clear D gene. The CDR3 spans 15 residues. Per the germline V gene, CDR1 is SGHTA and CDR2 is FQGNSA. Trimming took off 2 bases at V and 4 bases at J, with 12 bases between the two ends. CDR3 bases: TGTGCCAGCAGCTTACAAGGGATGGGGAATCAGCCCCAGCATTTT. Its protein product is CASSLQGMGNQPQHF.

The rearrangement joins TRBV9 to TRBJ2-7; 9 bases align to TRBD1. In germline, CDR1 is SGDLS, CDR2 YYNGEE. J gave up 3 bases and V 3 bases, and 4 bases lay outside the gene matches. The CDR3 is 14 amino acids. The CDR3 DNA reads TGTGCCAGCAGCGACGGGACAGGGTTCTACGAGCAGTACTTC. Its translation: CASSDGTGFYEQYF.

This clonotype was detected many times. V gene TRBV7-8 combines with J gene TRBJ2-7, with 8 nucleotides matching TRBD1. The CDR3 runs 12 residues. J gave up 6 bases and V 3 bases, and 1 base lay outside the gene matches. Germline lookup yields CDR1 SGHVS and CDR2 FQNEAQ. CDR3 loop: CASSLDRVEQYF. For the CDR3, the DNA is TGTGCCAGCAGCTTGGACAGGGTCGAGCAGTACTTC.

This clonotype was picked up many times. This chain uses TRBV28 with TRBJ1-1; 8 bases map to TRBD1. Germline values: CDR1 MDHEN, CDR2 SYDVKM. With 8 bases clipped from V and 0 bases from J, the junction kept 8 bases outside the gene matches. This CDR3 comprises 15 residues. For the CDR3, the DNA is TGTGCCAGCGAAAATGGACAGGGAATGAACACTGAAGCTTTCTTT. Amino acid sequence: CASENGQGMNTEAFF.

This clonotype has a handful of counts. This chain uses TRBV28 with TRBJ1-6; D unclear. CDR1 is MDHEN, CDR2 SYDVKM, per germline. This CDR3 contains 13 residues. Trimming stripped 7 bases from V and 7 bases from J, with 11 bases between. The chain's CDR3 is CASTLRRNSPLHF. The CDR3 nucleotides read TGTGCCAGCACCCTACGGCGGAATTCACCCCTCCACTTT.

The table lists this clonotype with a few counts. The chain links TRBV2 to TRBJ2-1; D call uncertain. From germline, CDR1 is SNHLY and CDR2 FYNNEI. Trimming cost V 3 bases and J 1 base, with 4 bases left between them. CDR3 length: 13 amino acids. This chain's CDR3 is CASSDRSYNEQFF. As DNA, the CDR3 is TGTGCCAGCAGTGACAGATCCTACAATGAGCAGTTCTTC.

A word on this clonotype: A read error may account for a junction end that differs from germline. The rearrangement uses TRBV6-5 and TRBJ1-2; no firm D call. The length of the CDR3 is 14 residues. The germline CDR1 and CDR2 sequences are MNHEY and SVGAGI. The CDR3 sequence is CTSSYSQFTGGYTF. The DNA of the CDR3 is TGTACCAGCAGTTACTCCCAGTTTACGGGCGGCTACACCTTC.

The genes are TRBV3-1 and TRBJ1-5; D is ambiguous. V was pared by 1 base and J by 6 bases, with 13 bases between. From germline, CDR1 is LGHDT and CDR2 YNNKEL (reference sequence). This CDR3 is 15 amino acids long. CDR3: CASSQGSGRGQPQHF. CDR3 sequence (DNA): TGTGCCAGCAGCCAAGGAAGCGGGAGAGGTCAGCCCCAGCATTTT.

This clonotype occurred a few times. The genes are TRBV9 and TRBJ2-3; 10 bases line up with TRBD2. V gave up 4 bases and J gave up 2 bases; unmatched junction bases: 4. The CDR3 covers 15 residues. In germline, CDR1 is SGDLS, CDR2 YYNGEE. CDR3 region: CASSQRGGNTDTQYF. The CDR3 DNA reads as TGTGCCAGCAGCCAGCGGGGGGGGAACACAGATACGCAGTATTTT.

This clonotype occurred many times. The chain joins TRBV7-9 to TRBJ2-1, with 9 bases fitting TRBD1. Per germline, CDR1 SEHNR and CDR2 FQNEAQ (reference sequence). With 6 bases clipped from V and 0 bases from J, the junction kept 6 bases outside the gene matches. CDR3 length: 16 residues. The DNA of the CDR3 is TGTGCCAGCAGATCGGGGGGACAGGGCTCCTACAATGAGCAGTTCTTC. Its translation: CASRSGGQGSYNEQFF.

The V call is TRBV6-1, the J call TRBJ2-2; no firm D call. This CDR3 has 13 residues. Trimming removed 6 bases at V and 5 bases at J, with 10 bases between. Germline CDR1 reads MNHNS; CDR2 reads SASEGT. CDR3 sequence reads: CASRLGGTGELFF. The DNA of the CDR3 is TGTGCCAGCAGGCTCGGTGGGACCGGGGAGCTGTTTTTT.

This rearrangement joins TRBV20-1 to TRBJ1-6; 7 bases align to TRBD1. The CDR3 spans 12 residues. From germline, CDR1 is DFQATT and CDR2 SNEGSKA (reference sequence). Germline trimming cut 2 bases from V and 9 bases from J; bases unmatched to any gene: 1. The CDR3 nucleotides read TGCAGTGCTAGACAGGGGGGTTCACCCCTCCACTTT. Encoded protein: CSARQGGSPLHF.

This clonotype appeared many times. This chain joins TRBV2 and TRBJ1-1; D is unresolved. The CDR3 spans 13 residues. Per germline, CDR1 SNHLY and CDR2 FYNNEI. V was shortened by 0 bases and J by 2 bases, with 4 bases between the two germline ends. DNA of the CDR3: TGTGCCAGCAGTGAAGCGGTAAACACTGAAGCTTTCTTT. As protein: CASSEAVNTEAFF.

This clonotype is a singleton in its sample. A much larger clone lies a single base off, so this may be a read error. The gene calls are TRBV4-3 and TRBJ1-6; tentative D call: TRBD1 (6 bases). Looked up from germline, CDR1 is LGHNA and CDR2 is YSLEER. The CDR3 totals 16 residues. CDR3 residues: CAGSQGAGAHNSPLHF. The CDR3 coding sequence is TGCGCCGGCAGCCAAGGGGCGGGGGCCCATAATTCACCCCTCCACTTT.

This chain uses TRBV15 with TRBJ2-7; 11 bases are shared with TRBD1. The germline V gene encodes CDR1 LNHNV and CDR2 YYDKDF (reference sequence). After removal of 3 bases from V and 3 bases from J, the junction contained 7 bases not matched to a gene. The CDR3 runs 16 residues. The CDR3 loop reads CATSSYPGQGDYEQYF. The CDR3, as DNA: TGTGCCACCAGCAGTTATCCGGGACAGGGGGACTACGAGCAGTACTTC.

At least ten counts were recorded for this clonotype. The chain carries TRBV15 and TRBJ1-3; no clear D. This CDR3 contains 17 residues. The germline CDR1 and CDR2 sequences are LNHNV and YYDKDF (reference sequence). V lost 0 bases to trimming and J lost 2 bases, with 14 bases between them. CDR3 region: CATSRDWRVAAGNTIYF. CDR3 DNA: TGTGCCACCAGCAGAGATTGGAGGGTGGCTGCTGGAAACACCATATATTTT.

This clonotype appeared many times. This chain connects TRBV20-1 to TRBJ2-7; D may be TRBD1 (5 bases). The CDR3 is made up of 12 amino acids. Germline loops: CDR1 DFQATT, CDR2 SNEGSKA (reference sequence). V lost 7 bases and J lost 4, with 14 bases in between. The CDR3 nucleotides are TGCAGTGTCGACAGCTCTTCGTACGAGCAGTACTTC. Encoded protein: CSVDSSSYEQYF.

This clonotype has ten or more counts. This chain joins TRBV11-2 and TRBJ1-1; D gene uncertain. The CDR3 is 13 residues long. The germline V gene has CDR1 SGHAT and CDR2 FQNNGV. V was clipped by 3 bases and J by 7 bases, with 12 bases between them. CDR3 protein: CASSFRFANEAFF. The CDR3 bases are TGTGCCAGCAGCTTTAGATTCGCAAATGAAGCTTTCTTT.

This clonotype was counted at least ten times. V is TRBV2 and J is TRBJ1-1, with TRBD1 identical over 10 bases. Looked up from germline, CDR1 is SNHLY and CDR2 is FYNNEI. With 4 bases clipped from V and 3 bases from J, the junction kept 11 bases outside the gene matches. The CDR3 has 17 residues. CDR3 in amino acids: CASSGQGALGVHTEAFF. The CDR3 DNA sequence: TGTGCCAGCAGTGGACAGGGGGCATTAGGCGTGCACACTGAAGCTTTCTTT.